This passage covers 8 T cell receptor beta chains from one sample sequenced in a study of T-cell reconstitution after alpha-beta-depleted transplantation in children. Unique molecular identifiers tagged the TCRbeta library. TCRdb reprocessed the PCR reads with MiXCR, giving one entry per CDR3 protein. The table shows fewer than 400,000 distinct CDR3 sequences, with roughly 25% occurring only once. The material sequenced was PBMCs, mostly from graft donor cells, taken 180 days after TCRalphabeta/CD19-depleted stem cell transplant. These receptors all come from a male patient younger than 18 who had a stem cell transplant for acute lymphoblastic leukemia, so the T cells may come from the graft donor.

This clonotype was seen a few times. The rearrangement links TRBV10-2 to TRBJ2-4; 10 bases line up with TRBD2. There are 18 residues in the CDR3. With V trimmed by 2 bases and J by 11 bases, 18 bases remained unmatched. CDR1 and CDR2 (germline): WSHSY, SAAADI. The CDR3 sequence is CASSEGGSGRALLRLQYF. The CDR3, as DNA: TGCGCCAGCAGTGAGGGGGGGAGCGGGAGGGCCCTTCTACGTCTTCAGTACTTC.

The chain employs TRBV6-5 and TRBJ1-1; D not certain. The CDR3 totals 16 residues. Germline V lookup: CDR1 MNHEY, CDR2 SVGAGI. V lost 2 bases and J lost 4, with 17 bases in between. The CDR3, as DNA: TGTGCCAGCAGTTACCCCTCCTCCCCTGAGGGCACTGAAGCTTTCTTT. Protein: CASSYPSSPEGTEAFF.

The table lists this clonotype with a few counts. The rearrangement links TRBV2 to TRBJ2-2; 9 nucleotides agree with TRBD1. V was clipped by 6 bases and J by 1 base; unmatched bases: 6. This CDR3 has 16 residues. Looked up from germline, CDR1 is SNHLY and CDR2 is FYNNEI. Written as DNA, the CDR3 is TGTGCCAGCAGCCTACAGGGGGCGCGGAACACCGGGGAGCTGTTTTTT. Its translation is CASSLQGARNTGELFF.

The rearrangement joins TRBV4-1 to TRBJ1-4, with 8 bases lining up with TRBD1. Germline trimming cut 4 bases from V and 6 bases from J; bases unmatched to any gene: 4. Germline V CDR1 and CDR2: MGHRA, YSYEKL. The CDR3 runs 14 residues. CDR3: CASSPDRAHEKLFF. The CDR3 nucleotides read TGCGCCAGCAGCCCGGACAGGGCCCATGAAAAACTGTTTTTT.

This rearrangement joins TRBV12-3 or TRBV12-4 to TRBJ1-1, with D possibly being TRBD1 (6 bases). The CDR3 consists of 14 residues. The V and J ends lost 6 bases and 3 bases respectively, with 14 bases between them. The CDR3 here is CASSSTGAHTEAFF. CDR3 DNA sequence: TGTGCCAGCAGCTCGACAGGAGCCCACACTGAAGCTTTCTTT.

The rearrangement uses TRBV7-6 and TRBJ2-2; D is undetermined. The CDR3 extends over 14 amino acids. Germline V gene data show CDR1 as SGHVS and CDR2 as FNYEAQ. The V end was cut by 0 bases, the J end by 7 bases, with 9 bases between. The CDR3 region is CASSLAMGNGELFF. Here the CDR3 DNA reads TGTGCCAGCAGCTTAGCGATGGGTAACGGGGAGCTGTTTTTT.

The chain employs TRBV19 and TRBJ2-7; D gene unclear. The CDR3 loop spans 13 amino acids. Trimming took off 3 bases at V and 1 base at J, with 7 bases between the two ends. Germline CDR1 and CDR2: LNHDA and SQIVND (reference sequence). CDR3 sequence: CASSITGSYEQYF. CDR3 in DNA: TGTGCCAGTAGTATCACCGGGTCCTACGAGCAGTACTTC.

The chain carries TRBV20-1 and TRBJ2-4, with D unclear. CDR3 length equals 16 residues. In germline, CDR1 is DFQATT, CDR2 SNEGSKA (reference sequence). V was pared by 0 bases and J by 1 base, with 13 bases between. The CDR3 sequence is CSAREGPERAKNIQYF. The CDR3 DNA sequence: TGCAGTGCTAGAGAGGGTCCGGAGAGGGCCAAAAACATTCAGTACTTC.